The 32 T cell receptor beta chains given below trace back to one sample, sequenced in a study of blood T cell repertoires in COVID-19. Assay used: immunoSEQ multiplex PCR; TCRdb lists only in-frame clones, some missing. The sample holds 90,000 to 100,000 clones, about 90% seen once. Input material: peripheral blood. The origin of the receptors is a man over 45 with COVID-19, enrolled during active disease.

The genes are TRBV10-3 and TRBJ2-5; maybe TRBD1 (6 bases). The CDR3 consists of 15 residues. The V and J ends lost 6 bases and 1 base respectively, with 15 bases between them. Germline-derived CDR1 and CDR2 are ENHRY and SYGVKD. Here the CDR3 reads CAISGTSRTQETQYF. The CDR3 DNA reads as TGTGCCATCAGCGGGACATCCCGTACCCAAGAGACCCAGTACTTC.

On this clone: This CDR3 is also generated by other DNA sequences in the sample. The rearrangement uses TRBV5-1 and TRBJ1-2; 10 bases are shared with TRBD1. Trimming took 0 bases from V and 7 from J; bases not matched to a gene: 3. Germline CDR1 reads SGHRS; CDR2 reads YFSETQ. The CDR3 length is 14 residues. The CDR3 DNA follows: TGCGCCAGCAGCTTGGGACAGGGGGCTGGTGGCTACACCTTC. Translated, it gives CASSLGQGAGGYTF.

The chain is built from TRBV6-2 or TRBV6-3 and TRBJ2-1; 15 bases map to TRBD2. The ends lost 0 bases at V and 2 bases at J; junction bases unmatched: 5. Germline V gives CDR1 MNHEY, CDR2 SVGEGT. There are 19 residues in the CDR3. The chain's CDR3 is CASSYSGTSGGRAYNEQFF. The CDR3 nucleotides read TGTGCCAGCAGTTACTCCGGGACTAGCGGGGGGAGGGCCTACAATGAGCAGTTCTTC.

This clone was picked up a small number of times. The rearrangement links TRBV5-5 to TRBJ1-1, with D uncertain. Germline lookup yields CDR1 SGHKS and CDR2 YYEKEE (reference sequence). Trimming left V 0 bases short and J 1 base short, with 10 bases between. CDR3 length: 15 amino acids. CDR3 residues: CASSLGPVPNTEAFF. CDR3 in DNA: TGTGCCAGCAGCTTGGGTCCGGTCCCGAACACTGAAGCTTTCTTT. Together with reference TRBV5-5 and TRBJ1-1, the CDR3 gives the full variable domain: DAGVTQSPTHLIKTRGQQVTLRCSPISGHKSVSWYQQVLGQGPQFIFQYYEKEERGRGNFPDRFSARQFPNYSSELNVNALLLGDSALYLCASSLGPVPNTEAFFGQGTRLTVV.

The CDR3 loop is CASSSQAARSDGYTF. The CDR3 nucleotides read TGTGCCAGTAGCTCCCAAGCCGCTAGGAGTGATGGCTACACCTTC. The rearrangement joins TRBV19 to TRBJ1-2; D is undetermined. The CDR3 is made up of 15 amino acids. V was cut by 6 bases and J by 6 bases, with 20 bases left in between. Germline V gives CDR1 LNHDA, CDR2 SQIVND (reference sequence).

The CDR3 sequence is CASSGAPGVIETQYF. Written as DNA, the CDR3 is TGTGCCAGCAGCGGGGCCCCCGGGGTGATTGAGACCCAGTACTTC. This chain joins TRBV9 and TRBJ2-5; maybe TRBD2 (5 bases). V gave up 3 bases and J gave up 5 bases, with 17 bases separating them. The CDR3 spans 15 residues. Germline values: CDR1 SGDLS, CDR2 YYNGEE.

The gene calls are TRBV6-5 and TRBJ1-2, with D maybe TRBD1 (5 bases). The germline V gene has CDR1 MNHEY and CDR2 SVGAGI. V lost 7 bases, J lost 4 bases, and 19 bases lay in between. This CDR3 is built from 15 residues. The CDR3 region is CASNKLPGLSYGYTF. Here the CDR3 DNA reads TGTGCCAGCAACAAACTTCCGGGACTCAGCTATGGCTACACCTTC.

This chain links TRBV5-1 with TRBJ2-3, with D unclear. Germline loops: CDR1 SGHRS, CDR2 YFSETQ. V lost 4 bases and J lost 6, with 9 bases in between. The CDR3 is made up of 12 amino acids. The CDR3 sequence is CASSAYGDTQYF. The CDR3 region has the DNA TGCGCCAGCAGCGCTTACGGTGATACGCAGTATTTT.

The V and J genes are TRBV5-4 and TRBJ2-2; 10 nucleotides agree with TRBD2. The trim removed 4 bases at V and 5 bases at J, leaving 5 bases unmatched. CDR1 and CDR2 from the germline V gene are SGHNT and YYREEE (reference sequence). The CDR3 loop spans 15 amino acids. CDR3 bases: TGTGCCAGCAGCCCAGCGGGGGGGTCGACCGGGGAGCTGTTTTTT. This translates into CASSPAGGSTGELFF.

The chain employs TRBV7-9 and TRBJ2-7; 9 nucleotides line up with TRBD1. CDR3 size: 14 residues. Losses at the gene ends were 5 bases for V and 3 bases for J; bases not matched to a gene: 5. CDR1 and CDR2 from the germline V gene are SEHNR and FQNEAQ (reference sequence). The CDR3 loop is CASSKTGGFYEQYF. The CDR3, as DNA: TGTGCCAGCAGCAAGACAGGGGGATTCTACGAGCAGTACTTC.

This clone was recorded a few times. V usage is TRBV5-4 and J usage is TRBJ2-5, with 9 bases identical to TRBD2. The CDR3 covers 14 residues. Losses at the gene ends were 4 bases for V and 2 bases for J; bases not matched to a gene: 3. CDR1 and CDR2 (germline): SGHNT, YYREEE (reference sequence). The CDR3 region is CASSPGLAQETQYF. DNA of the CDR3: TGTGCCAGCAGCCCCGGACTAGCGCAAGAGACCCAGTACTTC.

This clone was counted a single time. This chain joins TRBV5-6 and TRBJ1-3, with no clear D. V lost 1 base and J 4 bases, leaving 6 bases between the germline ends. Germline assignment: CDR1 SGHDT and CDR2 YYEEEE. There are 13 residues in the CDR3. Here the CDR3 reads CASSLPSGNTIYF. CDR3 bases: TGTGCCAGCAGCTTGCCCTCCGGAAACACCATATATTTT.

This chain links TRBV5-4 with TRBJ2-2, with a weak D call TRBD1 (5 bases). Germline loops: CDR1 SGHNT, CDR2 YYREEE (reference sequence). The CDR3 consists of 14 residues. Trimming removed 1 base from V and 6 bases from J, with 10 bases in between. In DNA form, the CDR3 reads TGTGCCAGCAGCTTGTGGGGCACCCCCGGGGAGCTGTTTTTT. Its translation is CASSLWGTPGELFF.

This chain uses TRBV6-5 with TRBJ2-3, with 10 bases lining up with TRBD2. The length of the CDR3 is 14 residues. CDR1 is MNHEY, CDR2 SVGAGI, per germline. With V trimmed by 6 bases and J by 0 bases, 0 bases remained unmatched. DNA of the CDR3: TGTGCCAGCAGGGGACTAGCGAGCACAGATACGCAGTATTTT. It encodes CASRGLASTDTQYF.

This clone was observed a single time. This rearrangement joins TRBV6-2 or TRBV6-3 to TRBJ1-2, with a tentative D call TRBD1 (5 bases). Germline CDR1 MNHEY, CDR2 SVGEGT. CDR3 length: 15 amino acids. Trimming left V 0 bases short and J 1 base short, with 9 bases between. CDR3 sequence: CASSYSTALNYGYTF. Here the CDR3 DNA reads TGTGCCAGCAGTTACTCGACAGCACTTAACTATGGCTACACCTTC.

This chain links TRBV27 with TRBJ2-1; a possible D gene is TRBD1 (5 bases). Trimming pared 3 bases from V and 8 bases from J, leaving 14 bases between. CDR1 is MNHEY and CDR2 is SMNVEV in the germline V gene (reference sequence). The CDR3 is 14 residues long. The CDR3 is CASSFWQGWHEQFF. CDR3 nucleotides: TGTGCCAGCAGTTTTTGGCAGGGATGGCATGAGCAGTTCTTC.

CDR3 DNA: TGTGCCAGCAGCACCGGACCGGAGGCAGCTGAAAAACTGTTTTTT. This gives the protein CASSTGPEAAEKLFF. The chain couples TRBV7-2 to TRBJ1-4, with no clear D. CDR1 is SGHTA, CDR2 FQGNSA, per germline. The ends were cut back, 5 bases at V and 7 bases at J, with 17 bases in the middle. The CDR3 loop spans 15 amino acids.

This clone has just a few counts. The chain carries TRBV7-9 and TRBJ2-3, with TRBD1 identical over 8 bases. V gave up 4 bases and J gave up 9 bases; unmatched junction bases: 9. This CDR3 comprises 14 residues. Germline CDR1 and CDR2: SEHNR and FQNEAQ (reference sequence). Here the CDR3 DNA reads TGTGCCAGCAGCTCAGGGGGCCTGCAAGGAACGCAGTATTTT. This translates into CASSSGGLQGTQYF. Combining the CDR3 with reference TRBV7-9 and TRBJ2-3 gives the whole variable domain DTGVSQNPRHKITKRGQNVTFRCDPISEHNRLYWYRQTLGQGPEFLTYFQNEAQLEKSRLLSDRFSAERPKGSFSTLEIQRTEQGDSAMYLCASSSGGLQGTQYFGPGTRLTVL.

This rearrangement joins TRBV5-8 to TRBJ2-3; tentatively, D is TRBD2 (6 bases). CDR1 and CDR2 from the germline V gene are SGHTS and YDEGEE. The CDR3 length is 14 residues. The ends were cut back, 3 bases at V and 3 bases at J, with 11 bases in the middle. CDR3 in DNA: TGTGCCAGCAGCTCTAGGAGGGGAACAGATACGCAGTATTTT. Translated: CASSSRRGTDTQYF.

This clone was recorded once. This chain joins TRBV7-9 and TRBJ1-3, with D hard to call. Germline V CDR1 and CDR2: SEHNR, FQNEAQ (reference sequence). With 0 bases removed from V and 3 bases from J, the gap between germline ends came to 3 bases. The CDR3 is made up of 13 amino acids. As DNA, the CDR3 is TGTGCCAGCAGCTTAGCCCTTGGAAACACCATATATTTT. Translating it yields CASSLALGNTIYF. Full variable domain (remainder filled in from reference TRBV7-9 and TRBJ1-3): DTGVSQNPRHKITKRGQNVTFRCDPISEHNRLYWYRQTLGQGPEFLTYFQNEAQLEKSRLLSDRFSAERPKGSFSTLEIQRTEQGDSAMYLCASSLALGNTIYFGEGSWLTVV.

This chain links TRBV6-5 with TRBJ2-7; tentatively, D is TRBD1 (5 bases). The CDR3 sequence is 14 residues long. CDR1 MNHEY and CDR2 SVGAGI come from the germline V gene. Trimming left V 7 bases short and J 2 bases short, with 15 bases between. The CDR3 is CASTSDRGTYEQYF. The CDR3 nucleotides read TGTGCCAGCACGAGTGACAGAGGTACCTACGAGCAGTACTTC.

The chain uses TRBV28 and TRBJ2-2, with 8 bases fitting TRBD1. V shed 6 bases, J shed 0 bases, and the junction held 12 bases outside the gene matches. Germline CDR1 reads MDHEN; CDR2 reads SYDVKM. The CDR3 has 18 residues. This chain's CDR3 is CASRNTQGARSNTGELFF. CDR3 DNA sequence: TGTGCCAGCAGAAACACCCAGGGGGCGAGATCGAACACCGGGGAGCTGTTTTTT.

This clone has more than one count but fewer than ten. The J gene is TRBJ1-2, the V gene TRBV25-1; TRBD1 aligns across 9 bases. The CDR3 length is 14 residues. Trimming at V came to 4 bases and at J to 8 bases, leaving 8 bases not matched to a gene. The germline gives CDR1 MGHDK, CDR2 SYGVNS. The CDR3 sequence: CASSAQDRGVGYTF. The CDR3 DNA follows: TGTGCCAGCAGTGCCCAGGACAGGGGCGTAGGCTACACCTTC.

The chain has TRBV2 and TRBJ1-5; 10 bases align to TRBD1. This CDR3 comprises 13 residues. Germline CDR1 and CDR2: SNHLY and FYNNEI. The V gene end was trimmed by 6 bases and the J gene end by 6 bases; junction bases not matched to a gene: 2. CDR3 nucleotides: TGTGCCAGCAGAGGGACAGGGGTTCAGCCCCAGCATTTT. Translation: CASRGTGVQPQHF.

V and J are TRBV21-1 and TRBJ1-5; the DNA was not compared with TRBD1, the D call given in the table. TRBV21-1 represents a pseudogene. This CDR3 is 21 amino acids long. Here the CDR3 DNA reads TGTGCCAGCAGCGCTCGGGACAGGGATGATTATTATGATTTCAGCAATCAGCCCCAGCATTTT. The encoded protein is CASSARDRDDYYDFSNQPQHF.

V usage is TRBV5-1 and J usage is TRBJ2-2, with D tentatively TRBD2 (6 bases). V dropped 6 bases and J dropped 3 bases, with 15 bases sitting between them. CDR1 and CDR2 from the germline V gene are SGHRS and YFSETQ. The CDR3 is 15 residues long. The CDR3 DNA reads as TGCGCCAGCAACCGGGACTGGACGGACACCGGGGAGCTGTTTTTT. This translates into CASNRDWTDTGELFF.

Points on this clone: Its ends do not fully match the called genes, so a read error is possible. The genes are TRBV6-2 or TRBV6-3 and TRBJ2-1; 9 nucleotides agree with TRBD2. The CDR3 extends over 16 amino acids. Germline loops: CDR1 MNHEY, CDR2 SVGEGT. CDR3 in amino acids: CASSPKRGVAYNERFF. The DNA of the CDR3 is TGTGCCAGCAGCCCAAAGCGGGGGGTTGCCTACAATGAGCGGTTCTTC.

In DNA, the CDR3 is TGTGCCAGCAGCCAAGGAGATTGGACTAGCGGGGGGGCCCTAGCCAAAAACATTCAGTACTTC. It encodes CASSQGDWTSGGALAKNIQYF. The V call is TRBV14, the J call TRBJ2-4; 15 bases map to TRBD2. Germline assignment: CDR1 SGHDN and CDR2 FVKESK. The CDR3 loop spans 21 amino acids. The J segment lost 0 bases and the V segment lost 1 base, leaving 10 bases of the junction unmatched.

The J gene is TRBJ2-1, the V gene TRBV10-1; D uncertain. This CDR3 has 13 amino acids. CDR1 is WNHNN, CDR2 SYGVQD, per germline (reference sequence). V lost 2 bases and J lost 7, with 9 bases in between. The CDR3 loop reads CASSEGQYNEQFF. In DNA form, the CDR3 reads TGCGCCAGCAGTGAGGGCCAGTATAATGAGCAGTTCTTC.

The gene calls are TRBV19 and TRBJ1-1; 10 bases are shared with TRBD1. Germline CDR1 and CDR2: LNHDA and SQIVND (reference sequence). The CDR3 has 15 residues. After removal of 5 bases from V and 5 bases from J, the junction contained 8 bases not matched to a gene. CDR3 in amino acids: CASSPDRGQRTEAFF. For the CDR3, the DNA is TGTGCCAGTAGTCCCGACAGGGGGCAGAGGACTGAAGCTTTCTTT.

V and J are TRBV23-1 and TRBJ2-3; 8 positions agree with TRBD2. TRBV23-1 is treated as an ORF (open reading frame) with a function not yet certain. The CDR3 spans 15 residues. The V gene end was trimmed by 2 bases and the J gene end by 2 bases; junction bases not matched to a gene: 3. The chain's CDR3 is CASSQGGGLTDTQYF. The CDR3 nucleotides read TGCGCCAGCAGTCAAGGCGGGGGGCTCACAGATACGCAGTATTTT.

The CDR3 DNA reads TGTGCCAGCAGTCCCCAGAGGGATCGCGGACCCCTCCACTTT. It codes for CASSPQRDRGPLHF. The chain joins TRBV28 to TRBJ1-6; D is unresolved. The CDR3 totals 14 residues. The V and J ends lost 5 bases and 12 bases respectively, with 17 bases between them. Per the germline V gene, CDR1 is MDHEN and CDR2 is SYDVKM.